Below are 20 T cell receptor beta chains sequenced from a single sample in a study of T-cell memory formation after mild COVID-19. Each CDR3 protein gets one entry after TCRdb re-called the 5' RACE reads with MiXCR. Of 150,000 or so distinct CDR3 sequences detected, roughly 31% appear once; the ten largest clones hold around 12%. Material for sequencing was PBMCs or a T cell subset sorted from them (not recorded which). All receptors derive from an adult woman who had mild COVID-19 (a few samples of this study predate the infection). Cell type and time point are not known.

This clonotype has a handful of counts. V is TRBV3-1 and J is TRBJ1-1; 7 bases map to TRBD1. CDR3 size: 14 residues. V lost 0 bases to trimming and J lost 6 bases; unmatched junction nucleotides: 4. Germline V lookup: CDR1 LGHDT, CDR2 YNNKEL (reference sequence). CDR3 bases: TGTGCCAGCAGCCAAGATCAAGGGGGCTCTGAAGCTTTCTTT. Its translation: CASSQDQGGSEAFF.

The chain recombines TRBV15 with TRBJ2-5; D is possibly TRBD2 (5 bases). Germline CDR1 reads LNHNV; CDR2 reads YYDKDF (reference sequence). The CDR3 totals 16 residues. V lost 1 base and J lost 3, with 15 bases in between. The CDR3 loop is CATSRGAGPIEETQYF. CDR3 DNA sequence: TGTGCCACCAGCAGAGGTGCGGGTCCCATCGAAGAGACCCAGTACTTC.

The sample holds a few counts of this clonotype. The chain couples TRBV29-1 to TRBJ1-2, with 10 bases lining up with TRBD1. J gave up 3 bases and V 7 bases, and 5 bases lay outside the gene matches. The CDR3 runs 13 residues. Germline CDR1 and CDR2: SQVTM and ANQGSEA. CDR3 region: CSGTGTGDYGYTF. The CDR3 nucleotides are TGCAGCGGTACTGGGACAGGGGACTATGGCTACACCTTC.

The rearrangement links TRBV18 to TRBJ2-1; 9 bases agree with TRBD2. V gave up 0 bases and J gave up 10 bases; unmatched junction bases: 10. CDR1 is KGHSH, CDR2 LQKENI, per germline. CDR3 size: 16 residues. CDR3 residues: CASSPPALAGIGEQFF. The CDR3 DNA sequence: TGTGCCAGCTCACCACCGGCTCTAGCGGGAATCGGAGAGCAGTTCTTC.

This clonotype was detected a few times. This chain's CDR3 is CASSYTLGEQFF. CDR3 DNA sequence: TGTGCCAGCAGCTACACGCTGGGTGAGCAGTTCTTC. V gene TRBV3-1 combines with J gene TRBJ2-1; D gene uncertain. The germline CDR1 and CDR2 sequences are LGHDT and YNNKEL (reference sequence). The CDR3 totals 12 residues. V was cut by 5 bases and J by 9 bases, with 11 bases left in between.

Written as DNA, the CDR3 is TGTGCCAGCAGCCTAACAGCGCAACTTCTCCTAGGGGCCATGAACACTGAAGCTTTCTTT. Protein: CASSLTAQLLLGAMNTEAFF. The chain employs TRBV5-5 and TRBJ1-1, with TRBD1 as a possible D gene (5 bases). This CDR3 has 20 amino acids. Germline CDR1 SGHKS, CDR2 YYEKEE (reference sequence). Trimming cost V 4 bases and J 0 bases, with 28 bases left between them.

This clonotype was counted a few times. The rearrangement joins TRBV7-2 to TRBJ1-1, with no clear D. Looked up from germline, CDR1 is SGHTA and CDR2 is FQGNSA. CDR3 length: 12 residues. V lost 2 bases and J lost 5, with 6 bases in between. For the CDR3, the DNA is TGTGCCAGCAGCTTACCTTTGACTGAAGCTTTCTTT. Amino acids: CASSLPLTEAFF.

The chain uses TRBV6-2 or TRBV6-3 and TRBJ2-3; D is undetermined. The CDR3 has 13 amino acids. From germline, CDR1 is MNHEY and CDR2 SVGEGT. Trimming removed 6 bases from V and 0 bases from J, with 7 bases in between. CDR3 sequence reads: CASSPQSTDTQYF. CDR3 in DNA: TGTGCCAGCAGCCCCCAGAGCACAGATACGCAGTATTTT.

This clonotype was detected a few times. The V gene is TRBV12-3 or TRBV12-4, the J gene TRBJ2-1, with unresolved D. The CDR3 totals 10 residues. V was pared by 3 bases and J by 8 bases, with 2 bases between. In DNA form, the CDR3 reads TGTGCCAGCAGTTTGGATGAGCAGTTCTTC. Its translation is CASSLDEQFF.

This clonotype showed up many times. The CDR3 DNA sequence: TGCGCCAGCAGCCAAGAGTTAGCGGGGTATGCCTCAATCGGGACCCAGTACTTC. Protein sequence: CASSQELAGYASIGTQYF. This sequence joins TRBV4-1 and TRBJ2-5; 8 bases are a match to TRBD2. Per germline, CDR1 MGHRA and CDR2 YSYEKL. CDR3 size: 18 residues. Unmatched junction bases numbered 16, after V lost 0 bases and J lost 7 bases.

In its sample, this clonotype was seen a few times. The chain employs TRBV9 and TRBJ2-7; perhaps TRBD2 as D (5 bases). There are 13 residues in the CDR3. The ends were cut back, 7 bases at V and 2 bases at J, with 13 bases in the middle. CDR1 SGDLS and CDR2 YYNGEE come from the germline V gene. DNA of the CDR3: TGTGCCAGCGGGTCGGGGATCACCTACGAGCAGTACTTC. It is translated as CASGSGITYEQYF.

V is TRBV24-1 and J is TRBJ2-1; tentatively, D is TRBD1 or TRBD2 (5 bases each). V lost 1 base and J 6 bases, leaving 18 bases between the germline ends. The CDR3 totals 17 residues. Per germline, CDR1 KGHDR and CDR2 SFDVKD. This CDR3 reads CATSDLPGRSRANEQFF. In DNA, the CDR3 is TGTGCCACCAGTGATTTACCGGGACGCTCCCGCGCCAATGAGCAGTTCTTC.

The chain has TRBV20-1 and TRBJ1-2; D call uncertain. The germline V gene has CDR1 DFQATT and CDR2 SNEGSKA (reference sequence). V lost 6 bases and J 4 bases, leaving 15 bases between the germline ends. The CDR3 runs 13 residues. CDR3 region: CSAERNESYGYTF. For the CDR3, the DNA is TGCAGTGCCGAGAGGAACGAGAGCTATGGCTACACCTTC.

This clonotype was seen once. V gene TRBV5-1 combines with J gene TRBJ2-2; D may be TRBD1 (6 bases). The CDR3 covers 15 residues. The germline CDR1 and CDR2 sequences are SGHRS and YFSETQ. Trimming shortened V by 2 bases and J by 4 bases, and 12 bases separated the two germline ends. This chain's CDR3 is CASSLQGFGTGELFF. The CDR3 DNA reads as TGCGCCAGCAGCTTACAGGGTTTCGGCACCGGGGAGCTGTTTTTT.

This chain connects TRBV19 to TRBJ1-1, with a possible D match to TRBD1 (6 bases). The CDR3 runs 14 residues. CDR1 and CDR2 from the germline V gene are LNHDA and SQIVND (reference sequence). V dropped 3 bases and J dropped 5 bases, with 13 bases sitting between them. The CDR3 DNA sequence: TGTGCCAGTAGTATCGGGGGGGCTGGGACTGAAGCTTTCTTT. Amino acids: CASSIGGAGTEAFF.

The chain has TRBV5-1 and TRBJ2-7; 9 bases align to TRBD1. Germline CDR1 and CDR2: SGHRS and YFSETQ. The CDR3 runs to 14 residues. V shed 1 base, J shed 3 bases, and the junction held 2 bases outside the gene matches. This CDR3 reads CASSLRTGVYEQYF. DNA of the CDR3: TGCGCCAGCAGCTTGAGGACAGGGGTCTACGAGCAGTACTTC.

This clonotype was seen only a few times. The gene calls are TRBV6-5 and TRBJ2-1, with D perhaps assigned TRBD1 or TRBD2 (5 bases each). This CDR3 is built from 16 residues. Germline assignment: CDR1 MNHEY and CDR2 SVGAGI. Deletions cut 0 bases from V and 2 bases from J, with 11 bases between. This CDR3 is CASSYSPWGTYNEQFF. The CDR3 DNA sequence: TGTGCCAGCAGTTACTCCCCTTGGGGGACCTACAATGAGCAGTTCTTC.

CDR3 coding DNA: TGTGCCAGTAGCCAGGACAGGCTGAACACCGGGGAGCTGTTTTTT. Translating gives CASSQDRLNTGELFF. The rearrangement joins TRBV19 to TRBJ2-2, with 7 bases matching TRBD1. This CDR3 contains 15 residues. Per germline, CDR1 LNHDA and CDR2 SQIVND (reference sequence). After removal of 6 bases from V and 1 base from J, the junction contained 5 bases not matched to a gene.

This chain connects TRBV5-1 to TRBJ2-2, with D possibly being TRBD2 (6 bases). The length of the CDR3 is 15 residues. Trimming removed 2 bases from V and 1 base from J, with 9 bases in between. The germline CDR1 and CDR2 sequences are SGHRS and YFSETQ. The CDR3 coding sequence is TGCGCCAGCAGCTTCGGCGGGGAGAACACCGGGGAGCTGTTTTTT. It specifies CASSFGGENTGELFF.

The rearrangement links TRBV7-9 to TRBJ1-6; D remains unclear. This CDR3 comprises 15 residues. V was trimmed by 2 bases and J by 1 base, leaving 6 bases between them. Germline V gene sequence: CDR1 SEHNR, CDR2 FQNEAQ (reference sequence). The CDR3 DNA reads as TGTGCCAGCAGCTTACTCGAATCCTATAATTCACCCCTCCACTTT. Translation: CASSLLESYNSPLHF.